By sample fraction, the clone carrying this T cell receptor beta chain is medium-sized. Its antigen is not identified. Other DNA sequences in the sample encode the same CDR3. This specimen belongs to a study of T cells and Merkel cell carcinoma outcomes. With 0 bases removed from V and 8 bases from J, the gap between germline ends came to 8 bases. The length of the CDR3 is 12 residues. Germline CDR1 is SGDLS and CDR2 is YYNGEE. The method was immunoSEQ multiplex PCR; TCRdb's version includes in-frame clones alone and lacks a portion of them. The profile shows about 15,000 clones, 85% to 90% of them singletons. Whole-study results and caveats: Reportedly, T-cell repertoire with density predicts Merkel cell carcinoma outcomes.

V and J are TRBV9 and TRBJ1-2; D gene uncertain. Sequencing input: tumor tissue from Merkel cell carcinoma. This receptor was obtained from a human donor with Merkel cell carcinoma. The CDR3 DNA sequence: TGTGCCAGCAGCGTAGGGGTGAGCGGCTACACCTTC. This encodes CASSVGVSGYTF.